The T cell receptor beta chain described here comes from a study of T cells in Graves' hyperthyroidism and ophthalmopathy. Study observations and caveats: Blood also held most thyroid clonotypes expanded beyond 0.001.

What was amplified from RNA transcripts were TCR beta CDR3 regions. An initial round of RT-PCR targeting the TCR CDR3 relied on the HTBI primer set. Via MiXCR, TCRdb re-called the multiplex PCR reads, giving one row per CDR3 protein. The sample has 400,000 to 600,000 distinct CDR3 sequences; roughly 15% are singletons. Under 3 months was the duration of disease in ophthalmopathy patients, who also had a Clinical Activity Score of at least 3 and a NOSPECS grade of at least 4. Diagnosis relied on clinical symptoms, serum thyroxine and TRAb, thyroid ultrasound and orbital computed tomography. The CDR3 covers 15 residues. CDR1 is SNHLY and CDR2 is FYNNEI in the germline V gene. V was shortened by 5 bases and J by 3 bases, with 14 bases between the two germline ends. This clonotype was detected ten times or more. Its antigen is still unknown.

Source material: blood. The chain joins TRBV2 to TRBJ1-5; D is unresolved. This sequence originates from a woman in her 30s with Graves' ophthalmopathy. The CDR3 DNA follows: TGTGCCAGCAGTCAGGACCCCCTCCCCAATCAGCCCCAGCATTTT. Protein product: CASSQDPLPNQPQHF.